The clone carrying this T cell receptor beta chain was picked up a small number of times. The antigen is undetermined. PCR employed 60 Vbeta and 13 Jbeta primers. Sequencing was performed with immunoSEQ multiplex PCR; in TCRdb, only in-frame clones are kept and a portion is missing. The sample lists around 250,000 clones, approximately 80% occurring once. This specimen comes from a study of cytomegalovirus exposure and HLA in healthy donors. Study results and caveats: A later look showed TCR association rates differing by HLA locus, highest for DRB1 and lowest for HLA-C. In a later analysis, compared with equally common non-associated chains, HLA-associated beta chains were more expanded.

The origin of this receptor is a woman aged 60 to 75 in good health and CMV-seropositive. The specimen sequenced was PBMCs.

The CDR3 is CASTVAGTYTDTQYF. Here the CDR3 DNA reads TGTGCCAGCACCGTAGCGGGGACCTACACAGATACGCAGTATTTT. V gene TRBV2 combines with J gene TRBJ2-3, with 8 bases that match TRBD2. CDR1 is SNHLY and CDR2 is FYNNEI in the germline V gene. The CDR3 runs to 15 residues. Losses at the gene ends were 7 bases for V and 2 bases for J; bases not matched to a gene: 8.